This T cell receptor beta chain emerged from a study of CD8 T cells in Susac syndrome (dated by TCRdb to about 2019). At the level of the whole study: Among the sequenced Susac syndrome patients, about 6 had clinically active disease and fewer than 10 were in clinical remission. At blood withdrawal, Susac syndrome patients were either therapy-naive, taking corticosteroids (in some cases with IVIg as well), or taking IVIg alone. Repertoire sequencing was used to test whether CD8+ T cell activation and differentiation in Susac syndrome was antigen driven. Here is what the overall study found, with its caveats: The number of individuals in the TCR sequencing and HLA analysis was recognized as being relatively small. No clonal expansion was detected in the CD4+ T cell repertoire of Susac syndrome patients.

Counted from cysteine to phenylalanine, this CDR3 has 15 amino acids. Here the CDR3 DNA is all that survives: 45 bases in frame from base 1. Reading the germline V gene (reference sequence) gives CDR1 LGHDT and CDR2 YNNKEL. Trimming costs V 3 bases and J 2 bases, and their ends lie 13 bases apart. Peripheral blood CD8+ and CD4+ T cells from healthy donors, Susac syndrome patients and multiple sclerosis patients were profiled using high-throughput TCR beta sequencing. The Susac syndrome patients fulfilled recently defined diagnostic criteria for definite or probable disease. Bulk CD8+ and CD4+ T cells were purified magnetically by negative isolation, whereas CD8+ TEMRA cells were enriched by FACS. Blood was collected in EDTA tubes and processed within 24 hours, with PBMCs isolated through density gradient centrifugation. PBMCs intended for TCR sequencing were cryopreserved in liquid nitrogen and thawed later in a water bath at 37 degrees C. A purity of at least 90% was achieved for sorted or isolated CD4+, CD8+ and CD8+ TEMRA cells.

This clonotype occurred once. No cognate antigen has been identified for it. The input lacks base qualities; no much larger clone sits a single base away. One read alone is weak evidence. RNA was extracted with the RNeasy kit and roughly 0.5 to 1 ug was reverse transcribed using random hexamers. The immunoSEQ multiplex PCR assay, which covers 54 Vbeta and 13 Jbeta segments, was used to amplify TCR beta CDR3 regions. To correct PCR amplification bias, a synthetic template baseline was used for both primer optimization and computational correction. On the authors' methods: Only productive sequences were kept, with reads annotated to V, D and J genes according to IMGT and analyzed in immunoSEQ Analyzer. Clonality was calculated as one minus the Shannon entropy normalized by log2 of the number of productive unique sequences. For each patient and control, public and private clones were evaluated among the 100 most prevalent clones. Susac-specific clones were defined as absent from healthy and MS cohorts, around 980 published viral clones and other ImmuneACCESS disease sequences. The public reads were reanalyzed by TCRdb: fastp trimming at Q25, MiXCR alignment, in-frame beta chains only. Each CDR3 protein appears once, grouped with its most common genes and DNA. TCRdb's processing, not the authors' own work, is the source of the V and J calls. For this sample the table gives more than 150,000 distinct CDR3 sequences, of which approximately 95% were detected only once. About 0.12% of the sample is in the top ten clones.

Sequencing was carried out using CD4+ T cells from PBMCs. The chain employs TRBV3-1 and TRBJ1-2; a confident D gene designation cannot be given. The clonotype was recovered from a human donor with Susac syndrome. The CDR3 region has the sequence CASSHGSRVNYGYTF. The DNA sequence is TGTGCCAGCAGCCACGGGAGCCGGGTGAACTATGGCTACACCTTC.